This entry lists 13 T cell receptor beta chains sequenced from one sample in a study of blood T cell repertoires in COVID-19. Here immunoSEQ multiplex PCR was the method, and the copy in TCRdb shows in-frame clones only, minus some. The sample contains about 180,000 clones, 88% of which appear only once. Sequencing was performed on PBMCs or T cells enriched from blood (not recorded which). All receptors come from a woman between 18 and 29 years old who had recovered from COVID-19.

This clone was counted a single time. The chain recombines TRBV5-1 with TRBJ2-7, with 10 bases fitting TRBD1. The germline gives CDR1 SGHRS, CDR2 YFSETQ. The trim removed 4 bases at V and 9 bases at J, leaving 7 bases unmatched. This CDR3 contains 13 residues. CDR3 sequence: CASSPLTGGGQYF. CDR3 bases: TGCGCCAGCAGCCCGTTGACAGGGGGCGGGCAGTACTTC.

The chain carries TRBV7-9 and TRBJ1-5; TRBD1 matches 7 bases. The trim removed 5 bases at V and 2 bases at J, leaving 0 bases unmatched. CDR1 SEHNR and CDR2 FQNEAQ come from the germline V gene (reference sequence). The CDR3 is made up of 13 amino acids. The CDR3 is CASSTGGNQPQHF. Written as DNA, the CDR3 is TGTGCCAGCAGCACAGGGGGCAATCAGCCCCAGCATTTT.

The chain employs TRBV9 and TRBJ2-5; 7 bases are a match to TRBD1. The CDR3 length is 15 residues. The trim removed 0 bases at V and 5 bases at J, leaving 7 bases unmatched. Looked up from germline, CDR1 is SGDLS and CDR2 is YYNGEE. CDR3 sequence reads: CASSVGQGIVETQYF. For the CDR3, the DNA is TGTGCCAGCAGCGTAGGACAGGGAATCGTGGAGACCCAGTACTTC. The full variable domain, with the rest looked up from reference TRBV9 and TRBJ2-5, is DSGVTQTPKHLITATGQRVTLRCSPRSGDLSVYWYQQSLDQGLQFLIQYYNGEERAKGNILERFSAQQFPDLHSELNLSSLELGDSALYFCASSVGQGIVETQYFGPGTRLLVL.

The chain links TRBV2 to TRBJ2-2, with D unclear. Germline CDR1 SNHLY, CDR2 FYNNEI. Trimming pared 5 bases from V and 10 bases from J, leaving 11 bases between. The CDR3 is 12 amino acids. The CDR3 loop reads CASSNSNAELFF. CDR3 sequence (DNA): TGTGCCAGCAGTAATAGTAACGCGGAGCTGTTTTTT.

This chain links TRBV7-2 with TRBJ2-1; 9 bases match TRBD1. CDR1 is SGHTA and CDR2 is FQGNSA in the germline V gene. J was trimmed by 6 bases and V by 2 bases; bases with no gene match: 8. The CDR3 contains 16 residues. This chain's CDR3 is CASSLSPGQGTNEQFF. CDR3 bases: TGTGCCAGCAGCTTATCTCCGGGACAGGGTACCAATGAGCAGTTCTTC.

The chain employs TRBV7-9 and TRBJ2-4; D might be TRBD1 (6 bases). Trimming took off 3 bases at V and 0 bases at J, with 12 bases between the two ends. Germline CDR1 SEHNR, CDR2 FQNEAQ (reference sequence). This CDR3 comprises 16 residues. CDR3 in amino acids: CASSLGAGLAKNIQYF. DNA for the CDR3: TGTGCCAGCAGCTTGGGGGCAGGTCTAGCCAAAAACATTCAGTACTTC.

The CDR3 sequence: CASSRSIGTGLNTEAFF. CDR3 nucleotide sequence: TGTGCCAGCAGCAGGAGTATTGGGACAGGCTTAAACACTGAAGCTTTCTTT. The genes are TRBV5-6 and TRBJ1-1, with TRBD1 matching 8 bases. The CDR3 spans 17 residues. Germline V lookup: CDR1 SGHDT, CDR2 YYEEEE. The V gene end was trimmed by 4 bases and the J gene end by 2 bases; junction bases not matched to a gene: 13.

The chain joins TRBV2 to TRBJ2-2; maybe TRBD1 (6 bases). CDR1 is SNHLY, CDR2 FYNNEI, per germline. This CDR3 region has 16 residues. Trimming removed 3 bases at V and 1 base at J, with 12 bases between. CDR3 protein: CASSERKGGNTGELFF. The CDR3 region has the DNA TGTGCCAGCAGTGAGAGGAAAGGGGGGAACACCGGGGAGCTGTTTTTT.

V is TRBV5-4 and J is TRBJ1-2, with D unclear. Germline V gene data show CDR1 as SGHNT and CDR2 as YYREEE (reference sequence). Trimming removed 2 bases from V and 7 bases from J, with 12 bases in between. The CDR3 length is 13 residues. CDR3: CASSLSRAGGYTF. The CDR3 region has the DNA TGTGCCAGCAGCTTATCGAGGGCAGGTGGCTACACCTTC.

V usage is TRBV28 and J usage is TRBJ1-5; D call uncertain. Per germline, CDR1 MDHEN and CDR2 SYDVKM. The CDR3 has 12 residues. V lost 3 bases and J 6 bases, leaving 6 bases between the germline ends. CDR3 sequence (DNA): TGTGCCAGCAGTTTGTTTCGTCAGCCCCAGCATTTT. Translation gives CASSLFRQPQHF.

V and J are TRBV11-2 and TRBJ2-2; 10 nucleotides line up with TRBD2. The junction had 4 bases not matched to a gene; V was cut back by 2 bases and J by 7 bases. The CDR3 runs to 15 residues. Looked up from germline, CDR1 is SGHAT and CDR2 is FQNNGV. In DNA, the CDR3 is TGTGCCAGCAGCTTAAGCGGGAGGGCCGGCGGGGAGCTGTTTTTT. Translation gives CASSLSGRAGGELFF.

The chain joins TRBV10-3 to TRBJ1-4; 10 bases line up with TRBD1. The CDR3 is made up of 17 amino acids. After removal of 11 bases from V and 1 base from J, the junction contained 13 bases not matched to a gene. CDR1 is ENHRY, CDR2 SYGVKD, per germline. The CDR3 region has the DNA TGTGCCGCAAGCCGGGACAGGGGAAGGGGAACTAATGAAAAACTGTTTTTT. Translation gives CAASRDRGRGTNEKLFF.

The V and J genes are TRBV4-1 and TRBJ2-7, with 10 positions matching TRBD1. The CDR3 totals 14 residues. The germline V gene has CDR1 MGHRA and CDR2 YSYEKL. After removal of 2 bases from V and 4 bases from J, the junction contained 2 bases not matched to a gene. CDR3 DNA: TGCGCCAGCAGCCAACGGGACAGGGGATACGAGCAGTACTTC. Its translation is CASSQRDRGYEQYF.